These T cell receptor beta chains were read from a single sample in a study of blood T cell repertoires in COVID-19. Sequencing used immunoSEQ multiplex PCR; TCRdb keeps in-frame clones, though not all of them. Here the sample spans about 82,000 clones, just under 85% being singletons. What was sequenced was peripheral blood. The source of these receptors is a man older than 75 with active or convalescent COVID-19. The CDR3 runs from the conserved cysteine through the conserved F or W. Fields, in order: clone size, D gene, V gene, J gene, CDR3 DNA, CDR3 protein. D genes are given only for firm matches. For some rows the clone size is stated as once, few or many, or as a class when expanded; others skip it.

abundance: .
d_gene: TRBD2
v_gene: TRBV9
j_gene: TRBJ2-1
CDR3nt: TGTGCCAGCAGCGTTAACGTGCTGCGGGGGGAAAAGGTGAATGAGCAGTTCTTC
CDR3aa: CASSVNVLRGEKVNEQFF

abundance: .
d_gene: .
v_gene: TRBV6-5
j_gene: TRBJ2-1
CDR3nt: TGTGCCAGCAGCCGGGACTCGCGATCCGGTGAGCAGTTCTTC
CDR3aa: CASSRDSRSGEQFF

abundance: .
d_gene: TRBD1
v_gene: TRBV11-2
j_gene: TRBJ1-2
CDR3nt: TGTGCCAGCAGCCCCGGGACAGTACATGGCTACACCTTC
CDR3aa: CASSPGTVHGYTF

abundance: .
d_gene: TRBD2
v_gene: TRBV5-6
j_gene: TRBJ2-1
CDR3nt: TGTGCCAGCAACGGCATGAGTCGACTAGCGACGTACAATGAGCAGTTCTTC
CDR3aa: CASNGMSRLATYNEQFF

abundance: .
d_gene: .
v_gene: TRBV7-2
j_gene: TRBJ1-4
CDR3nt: TGTGCCAGCAGCCAAAACCGGGCAGGGGATAAACTGTTTTTT
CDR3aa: CASSQNRAGDKLFF

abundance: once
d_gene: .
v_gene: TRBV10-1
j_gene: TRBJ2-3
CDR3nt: TGCGCCAGCAGCCTGTTTGATACGCAGTATTTT
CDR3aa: CASSLFDTQYF

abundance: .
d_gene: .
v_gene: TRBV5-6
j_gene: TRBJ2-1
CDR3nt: TGTGCCAGCAGCTTGGTTGGGGGCGCGCACAATGAGCAGTTCTTC
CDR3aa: CASSLVGGAHNEQFF

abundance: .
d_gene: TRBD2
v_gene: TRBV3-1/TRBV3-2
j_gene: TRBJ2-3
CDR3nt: TGTGCCAGCAGCCAAGATTCGGTAGCGGGAAGTAGGGATACGCAGTATTTT
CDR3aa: CASSQDSVAGSRDTQYF

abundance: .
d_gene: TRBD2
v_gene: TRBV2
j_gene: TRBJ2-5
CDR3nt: TGTGCCAGCGGGGCGGGGGGTACCCCCGAGACCCAGTACTTC
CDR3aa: CASGAGGTPETQYF

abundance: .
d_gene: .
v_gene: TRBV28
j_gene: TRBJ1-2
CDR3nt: TGTGCCAGCACGGGGGGGGAACACCACAACTATGGCTACACCTTC
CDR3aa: CASTGGEHHNYGYTF

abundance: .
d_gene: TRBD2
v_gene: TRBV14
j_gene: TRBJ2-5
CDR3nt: TGTGCCAGCAGCCTCACGGCCCCTAGCGGGAGGGAGGAGACCCAGTACTTC
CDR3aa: CASSLTAPSGREETQYF

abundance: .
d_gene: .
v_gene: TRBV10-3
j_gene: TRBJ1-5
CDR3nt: TGTGCCATCAGTGAATGGGAGTCGCCCCAGCATTTT
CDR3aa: CAISEWESPQHF

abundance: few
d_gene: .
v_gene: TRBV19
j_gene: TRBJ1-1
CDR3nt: TGTGCCAGTAGTATAAGCCAACGAAACACTGAAGCTTTCTTT
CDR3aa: CASSISQRNTEAFF

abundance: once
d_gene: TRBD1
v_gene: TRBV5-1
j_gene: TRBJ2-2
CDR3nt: TGCGCCAGCAGCTCCGGGGGACAGGGGGCGGCGAACACCGGGGAGCTGTTTTTT
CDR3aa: CASSSGGQGAANTGELFF

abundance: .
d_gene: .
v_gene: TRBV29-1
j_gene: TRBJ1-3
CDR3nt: TGCAGCGTTGAAGGGGTCCTAGGTGGAAACACCATATATTTT
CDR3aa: CSVEGVLGGNTIYF

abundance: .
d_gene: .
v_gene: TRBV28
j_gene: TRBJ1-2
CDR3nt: TGTGCCAGCAATTCGGGGGATGGCTACACCTTC
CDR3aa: CASNSGDGYTF

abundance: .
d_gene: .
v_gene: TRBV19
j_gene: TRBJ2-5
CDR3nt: TGTGCCAGTAGTATTCGGGGTCGGGCCTCGGAGACCCAGTACTTC
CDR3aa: CASSIRGRASETQYF

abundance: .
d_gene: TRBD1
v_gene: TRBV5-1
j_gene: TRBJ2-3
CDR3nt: TGCGCCAGCAGCTTAGGGACAGGGGGAACAGATACGCAGTATTTT
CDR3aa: CASSLGTGGTDTQYF

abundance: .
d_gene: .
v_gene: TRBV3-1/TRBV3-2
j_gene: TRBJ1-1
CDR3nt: TGTGCCAGCAGCCTCCGGACAAAGAACACTGAAGCTTTCTTT
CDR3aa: CASSLRTKNTEAFF

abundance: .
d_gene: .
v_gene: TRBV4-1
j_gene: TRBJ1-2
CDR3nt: TGCGCCAGCAGCCAGCCCGACGGGATCTATGGCTACACCTTC
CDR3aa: CASSQPDGIYGYTF

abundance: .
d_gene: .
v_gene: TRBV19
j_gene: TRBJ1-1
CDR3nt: TGTGCCAGTAGTATCAGGGCGTCGCCCGTTGAAGCTTTCTTT
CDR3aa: CASSIRASPVEAFF

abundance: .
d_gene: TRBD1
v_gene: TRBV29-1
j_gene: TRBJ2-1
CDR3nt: TGCAGCGGACTGACAGGGCCCTACAATGAGCAGTTCTTC
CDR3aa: CSGLTGPYNEQFF

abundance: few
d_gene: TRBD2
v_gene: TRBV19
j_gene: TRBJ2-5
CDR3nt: TGTGCCAGTAGGGGACTAGATCAAGAGACCCAGTACTTC
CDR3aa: CASRGLDQETQYF

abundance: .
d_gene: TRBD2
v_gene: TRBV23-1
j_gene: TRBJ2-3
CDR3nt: TGCGCCAGCAGTCAATCGCGGGGGATAGTTGGAGATACGCAGTATTTT
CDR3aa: CASSQSRGIVGDTQYF